A single sample is the source of the 23 T cell receptor beta chains below, sequenced in a study of chemoradiotherapy in HPV16-positive cancers. Sequencing was performed with immunoSEQ multiplex PCR; in TCRdb, only in-frame clones are kept and a portion is missing. The repertoire has roughly 20,000 clones, about 80% of them found once; the top ten carry around 3.8%. The starting material was blood, obtained from a patient who underwent chemoradiotherapy. These receptors were taken from a human donor with HPV-associated anogenital cancer.

The chain couples TRBV7-6 to TRBJ2-1, with unresolved D. The germline gives CDR1 SGHVS, CDR2 FNYEAQ. V was shortened by 4 bases and J by 7 bases, with 8 bases between the two germline ends. The CDR3 sequence is 12 residues long. The CDR3 DNA sequence: TGTGCCAGCAGCTCGGACCAAAATGAGCAGTTCTTC. Translated, it gives CASSSDQNEQFF.

This sequence joins TRBV7-9 and TRBJ2-3; D is possibly TRBD1 (6 bases). The germline V and J ends were trimmed by 5 bases and 4 bases, with 13 bases remaining between them. CDR1 is SEHNR, CDR2 FQNEAQ, per germline (reference sequence). The CDR3 consists of 14 residues. The CDR3 protein is CASSPRTAADTQYF. The CDR3 region has the DNA TGTGCCAGCAGCCCCCGGACAGCTGCAGATACGCAGTATTTT.

The V and J genes are TRBV18 and TRBJ2-5; D is unclear. The J call is uncertain, as TRBJ2-7 better fits the DNA end. This CDR3 contains 16 residues. Germline loops: CDR1 KGHSH, CDR2 LQKENI. This CDR3 is CASSEAARPSSYEQYF. The CDR3 coding sequence is TGTGCCAGCTCAGAGGCAGCCAGACCTAGCTCCTACGAGCAGTACTTC.

This chain links TRBV21-1 with TRBJ1-1; the DNA was not used to check the table's D call, TRBD1. TRBV21-1 is a documented pseudogene. This CDR3 is built from 12 residues. The CDR3 sequence: CASSNFWGHAFF. The CDR3 bases are TGTGCCAGCAGCAACTTTTGGGGGCACGCTTTCTTT.

This chain connects TRBV11-2 to TRBJ1-1; D is undetermined. The CDR3 runs to 12 residues. The V gene lost 5 bases and the J gene lost 3 bases, with 7 bases spanning the gap. Germline V lookup: CDR1 SGHAT, CDR2 FQNNGV. The chain's CDR3 is CASSPWDTEAFF. DNA of the CDR3: TGTGCCAGCAGCCCATGGGACACTGAAGCTTTCTTT.

The rearrangement joins TRBV5-1 to TRBJ1-2; tentatively, D is TRBD1 (5 bases). The V end lost 6 bases, the J end lost 4 bases, and 16 bases lay between the germline ends. Germline CDR1 is SGHRS and CDR2 is YFSETQ. The CDR3 spans 14 residues. CDR3 DNA sequence: TGCGCCAGCAAGGACTCGGGGGGAGGCTATGGCTACACCTTC. Translation: CASKDSGGGYGYTF.

The V call is TRBV11-2, the J call TRBJ2-2, with TRBD1 identical over 8 bases. CDR3 length: 16 amino acids. Trimming removed 6 bases from V and 5 bases from J; junction bases left unmatched: 11. Germline CDR1 is SGHAT and CDR2 is FQNNGV. The CDR3 protein is CASRPPGGRATGELFF. The CDR3 DNA follows: TGTGCCAGCAGGCCTCCAGGGGGCCGGGCAACCGGGGAGCTGTTTTTT.

This chain uses TRBV28 with TRBJ2-3; D remains ambiguous. CDR1 MDHEN and CDR2 SYDVKM come from the germline V gene. Trimming left V 3 bases short and J 0 bases short, with 10 bases between. The CDR3 length is 15 residues. CDR3 nucleotides: TGTGCCAGCAGTTTCGAGTTATCTAGCACAGATACGCAGTATTTT. Translating it yields CASSFELSSTDTQYF.

The chain recombines TRBV28 with TRBJ1-2; D possibly corresponds to TRBD1 (6 bases). The CDR3 covers 14 residues. Germline V gene lookup returns CDR1 MDHEN and CDR2 SYDVKM. The V end lost 5 bases, the J end lost 1 base, and 11 bases lay between the germline ends. This CDR3 is CASSPYRVNYGYTF. CDR3 coding DNA: TGTGCCAGCAGTCCCTACAGGGTTAACTATGGCTACACCTTC.

The chain has TRBV7-2 and TRBJ1-2, with TRBD1 matching over 7 bases. There are 14 residues in the CDR3. The V segment lost 6 bases and the J segment 5 bases; nucleotides outside the gene matches: 9. Germline V gene lookup returns CDR1 SGHTA and CDR2 FQGNSA. The CDR3 DNA sequence: TGTGCCAGCAGTTCCACCGGGACAGAGTATGGCTACACCTTC. Translating gives CASSSTGTEYGYTF.

This clone appeared a few times. The chain combines TRBV6-1 with TRBJ1-6, with D unclear. CDR3 length: 15 amino acids. Trimming pared 1 base from V and 10 bases from J, leaving 14 bases between. The germline CDR1 and CDR2 sequences are MNHNS and SASEGT. The CDR3, as DNA: TGTGCCAGCAGTGAAGTTCCGGAAGGCAACTCACCCCTCCACTTT. It encodes CASSEVPEGNSPLHF.

The chain uses TRBV11-3 and TRBJ2-3, with 8 bases lining up with TRBD2. Germline CDR1 and CDR2: SGHNT and YENEEA. V was pared by 5 bases and J by 4 bases, with 8 bases of the junction left unmatched. This CDR3 has 15 residues. CDR3 sequence reads: CASSPRGGYPDTQYF. The CDR3 coding sequence is TGTGCCAGCAGCCCTCGGGGGGGCTACCCAGATACGCAGTATTTT.

The V and J genes are TRBV11-2 and TRBJ1-5; D is undetermined. Trimming pared 5 bases from V and 1 base from J, leaving 9 bases between. CDR3 length equals 14 residues. Per germline, CDR1 SGHAT and CDR2 FQNNGV. The CDR3 protein is CASSLLGSNQPQHF. The CDR3 region has the DNA TGTGCCAGCAGCCTCCTTGGCAGCAATCAGCCCCAGCATTTT.

This chain uses TRBV14 with TRBJ1-6; no definite D call. Germline lookup yields CDR1 SGHDN and CDR2 FVKESK. V lost 0 bases to trimming and J lost 0 bases, with 15 bases between them. CDR3 length: 19 amino acids. The CDR3 DNA follows: TGTGCCAGCAGCCAAGAATTTGAGGGCCGAAGCTCCTATAATTCACCCCTCCACTTT. Translated, it gives CASSQEFEGRSSYNSPLHF.

The CDR3 DNA sequence: TGTGCCACGTCCCTGTCCTTGAACACTGAAGCTTTCTTT. It specifies CATSLSLNTEAFF. This chain connects TRBV27 to TRBJ1-1; D remains ambiguous. The CDR3 length is 13 residues. The V gene lost 10 bases and the J gene lost 0 bases, with 12 bases spanning the gap. Germline loops: CDR1 MNHEY, CDR2 SMNVEV (reference sequence).

This clone appeared a single time. This chain uses TRBV18 with TRBJ1-4; D is possibly TRBD1 (6 bases). This CDR3 contains 17 residues. Germline CDR1 is KGHSH and CDR2 is LQKENI. The V end was cut by 0 bases, the J end by 7 bases, with 18 bases between. The CDR3 sequence is CASSPPNLRGGGEKLFF. Written as DNA, the CDR3 is TGTGCCAGCTCACCACCCAACCTTAGGGGGGGTGGTGAAAAACTGTTTTTT.

The chain uses TRBV29-1 and TRBJ2-1, with a tentative D call TRBD1 (7 bases). Germline CDR1 and CDR2: SQVTM and ANQGSEA. CDR3 length: 13 amino acids. V was pared by 3 bases and J by 4 bases, with 10 bases between. DNA of the CDR3: TGCAGCGTTGACAGGGGGACTTACAATGAGCAGTTCTTC. Translation gives CSVDRGTYNEQFF.

The J gene is TRBJ2-1, the V gene TRBV9, with 9 bases aligning to TRBD2. The CDR3 loop spans 15 amino acids. Trimming took 4 bases from V and 10 from J; bases not matched to a gene: 12. Germline loops: CDR1 SGDLS, CDR2 YYNGEE. The CDR3 DNA is TGTGCCAGCAGCCTAGGGGGCGGGGGGGCATTGGAGCAGTTCTTC. It is translated as CASSLGGGGALEQFF.

This chain connects TRBV11-2 to TRBJ2-5; no clear D gene. Germline values: CDR1 SGHAT, CDR2 FQNNGV. The length of the CDR3 is 15 residues. V lost 5 bases and J lost 4, with 17 bases in between. The DNA for the CDR3 is TGTGCCAGCAGCCACGCGGTTCTGGTCGGAGAGACCCAGTACTTC. Translating it yields CASSHAVLVGETQYF.

This chain uses TRBV7-9 with TRBJ2-3; D remains ambiguous. Trimming took 3 bases from V and 2 from J, leaving 12 bases between them. CDR1 and CDR2 (germline): SEHNR, FQNEAQ (reference sequence). This CDR3 has 15 residues. The CDR3 reads CASSFSSEYTDTQYF. The CDR3 DNA is TGTGCCAGCAGCTTTTCAAGCGAGTACACAGATACGCAGTATTTT.

The chain is built from TRBV27 and TRBJ1-1; D is uncertain. The germline V and J ends were trimmed by 5 bases and 5 bases, with 12 bases remaining between them. Per the germline V gene, CDR1 is MNHEY and CDR2 is SMNVEV (reference sequence). The CDR3 sequence is 13 residues long. CDR3 protein: CASSTLMGTEAFF. CDR3 in DNA: TGTGCCAGCAGTACTCTGATGGGGACTGAAGCTTTCTTT.

This clone is labeled as large. The chain employs TRBV6-4 and TRBJ2-5; a weak D match, TRBD2 (6 bases). Germline-derived CDR1 and CDR2 are MRHNA and SNTAGT. Trimming removed 0 bases at V and 2 bases at J, with 10 bases between. The CDR3 is made up of 15 amino acids. CDR3 sequence (DNA): TGTGCCAGCAGTGACTCTAACGGGGGACAAGAGACCCAGTACTTC. Protein product: CASSDSNGGQETQYF.

This rearrangement joins TRBV5-1 to TRBJ2-1, with D possibly being TRBD1 (5 bases). The V end lost 3 bases, the J end lost 8 bases, and 18 bases lay between the germline ends. The CDR3 runs to 15 residues. CDR1 and CDR2 (germline): SGHRS, YFSETQ. The CDR3 loop is CASSSGPGSEDEQFF. In DNA, the CDR3 is TGCGCCAGCAGCTCCGGCCCAGGGTCAGAGGATGAGCAGTTCTTC.